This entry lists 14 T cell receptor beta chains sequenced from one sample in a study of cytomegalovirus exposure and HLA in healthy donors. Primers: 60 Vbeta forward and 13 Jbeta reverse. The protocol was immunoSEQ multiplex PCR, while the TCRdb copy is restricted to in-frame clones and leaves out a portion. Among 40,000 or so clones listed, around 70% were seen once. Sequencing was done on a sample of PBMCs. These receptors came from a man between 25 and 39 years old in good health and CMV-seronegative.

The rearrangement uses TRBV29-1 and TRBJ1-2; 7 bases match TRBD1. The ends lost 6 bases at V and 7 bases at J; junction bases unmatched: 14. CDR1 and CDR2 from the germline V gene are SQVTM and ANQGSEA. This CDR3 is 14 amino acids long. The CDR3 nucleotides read TGCAGCGTCGGGGACAGAGTACTTACTGGTGGCTACACCTTC. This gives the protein CSVGDRVLTGGYTF.

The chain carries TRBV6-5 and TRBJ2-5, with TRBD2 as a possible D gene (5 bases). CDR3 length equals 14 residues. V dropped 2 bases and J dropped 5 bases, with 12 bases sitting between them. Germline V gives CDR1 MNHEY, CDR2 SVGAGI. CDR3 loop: CASSYTRGRETQYF. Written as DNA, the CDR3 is TGTGCCAGCAGTTACACTCGGGGTCGGGAGACCCAGTACTTC.

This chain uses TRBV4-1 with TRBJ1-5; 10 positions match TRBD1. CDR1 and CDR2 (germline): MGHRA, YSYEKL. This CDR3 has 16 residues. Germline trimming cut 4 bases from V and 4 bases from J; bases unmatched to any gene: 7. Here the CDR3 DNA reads TGCGCCAGCAGCCTCGCGGGACAGGGGTCTAATCAGCCCCAGCATTTT. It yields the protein CASSLAGQGSNQPQHF.

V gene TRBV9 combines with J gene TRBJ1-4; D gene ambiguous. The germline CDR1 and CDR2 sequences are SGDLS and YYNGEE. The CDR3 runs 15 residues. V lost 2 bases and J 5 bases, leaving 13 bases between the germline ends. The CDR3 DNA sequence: TGTGCCAGCAGCGTCCGGTGGGGAGGAAATGAAAAACTGTTTTTT. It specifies CASSVRWGGNEKLFF.

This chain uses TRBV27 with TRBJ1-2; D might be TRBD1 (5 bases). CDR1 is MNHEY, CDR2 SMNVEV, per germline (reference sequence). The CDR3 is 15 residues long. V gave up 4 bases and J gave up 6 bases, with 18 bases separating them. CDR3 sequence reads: CASSSMWGGDHGYTF. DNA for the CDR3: TGTGCCAGCAGTTCGATGTGGGGGGGGGATCATGGCTACACCTTC.

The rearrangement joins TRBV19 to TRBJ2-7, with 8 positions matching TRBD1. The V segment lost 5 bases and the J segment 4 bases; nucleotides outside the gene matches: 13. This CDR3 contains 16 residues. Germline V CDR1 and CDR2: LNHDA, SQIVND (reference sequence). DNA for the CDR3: TGTGCCAGTAGTTCTTACCGACAGGGGTACTCGTACGAGCAGTACTTC. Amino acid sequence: CASSSYRQGYSYEQYF.

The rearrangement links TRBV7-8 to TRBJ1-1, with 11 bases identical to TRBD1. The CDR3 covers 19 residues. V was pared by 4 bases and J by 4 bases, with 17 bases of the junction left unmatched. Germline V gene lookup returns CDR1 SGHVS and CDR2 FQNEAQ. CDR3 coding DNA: TGTGCCAGCAGCTCCAGGACAGGGGGCGCCTTGGTTGGGGGCACTGAAGCTTTCTTT. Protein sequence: CASSSRTGGALVGGTEAFF.

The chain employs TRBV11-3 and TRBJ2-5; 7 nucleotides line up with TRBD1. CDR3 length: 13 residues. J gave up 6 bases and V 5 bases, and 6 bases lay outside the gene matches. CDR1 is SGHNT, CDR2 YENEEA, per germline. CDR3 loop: CASSGDSEQTQYF. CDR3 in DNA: TGTGCCAGCAGCGGGGACAGCGAACAGACCCAGTACTTC.

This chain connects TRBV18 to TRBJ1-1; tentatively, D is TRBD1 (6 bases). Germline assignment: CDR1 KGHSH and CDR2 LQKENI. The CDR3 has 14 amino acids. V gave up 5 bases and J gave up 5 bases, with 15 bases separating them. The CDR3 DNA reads TGTGCCAGCTCAGAACAGGGAGAGGGGACTGAAGCTTTCTTT. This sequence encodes CASSEQGEGTEAFF.

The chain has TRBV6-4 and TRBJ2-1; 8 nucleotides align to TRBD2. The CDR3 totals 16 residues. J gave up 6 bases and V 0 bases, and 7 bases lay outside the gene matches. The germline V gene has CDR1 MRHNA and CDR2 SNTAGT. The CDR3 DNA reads TGTGCCAGCAGTGACTCGTCCAGCGGGGGTAGCAATGAGCAGTTCTTC. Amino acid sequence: CASSDSSSGGSNEQFF.

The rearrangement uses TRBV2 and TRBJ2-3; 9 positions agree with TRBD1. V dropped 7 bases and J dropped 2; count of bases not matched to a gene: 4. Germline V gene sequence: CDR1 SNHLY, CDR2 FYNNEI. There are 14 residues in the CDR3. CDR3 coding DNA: TGTGCCAGCACCTGGGACAGGGTCACAGATACGCAGTATTTT. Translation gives CASTWDRVTDTQYF.

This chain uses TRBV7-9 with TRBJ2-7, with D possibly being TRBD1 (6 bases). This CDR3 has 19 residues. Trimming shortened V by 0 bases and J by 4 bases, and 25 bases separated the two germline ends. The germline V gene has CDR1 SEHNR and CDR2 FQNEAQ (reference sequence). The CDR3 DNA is TGTGCCAGCAGCTTAGCCCTCGGCACAGGGCGACAACCTCTGTACGAGCAGTACTTC. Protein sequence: CASSLALGTGRQPLYEQYF.

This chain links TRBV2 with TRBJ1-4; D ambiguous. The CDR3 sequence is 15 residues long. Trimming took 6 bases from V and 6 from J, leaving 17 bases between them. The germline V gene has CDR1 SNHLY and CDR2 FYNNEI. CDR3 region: CASSFSLSGDEKLFF. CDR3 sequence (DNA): TGTGCCAGCAGCTTTTCTCTATCGGGAGATGAAAAACTGTTTTTT.

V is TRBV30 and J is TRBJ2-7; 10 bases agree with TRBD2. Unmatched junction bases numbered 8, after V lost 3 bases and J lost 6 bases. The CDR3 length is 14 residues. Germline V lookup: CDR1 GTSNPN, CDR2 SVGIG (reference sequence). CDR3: CAWSPLAGVSEQYF. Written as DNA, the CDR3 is TGTGCCTGGAGCCCTCTAGCGGGGGTGAGCGAGCAGTACTTC. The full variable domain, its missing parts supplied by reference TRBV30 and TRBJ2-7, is SQTIHQWPATLVQPVGSPLSLECTVEGTSNPNLYWYRQAAGRGLQLLFYSVGIGQISSEVPQNLSASRPQDRQFILSSKKLLLSDSGFYLCAWSPLAGVSEQYFGPGTRLTVT.